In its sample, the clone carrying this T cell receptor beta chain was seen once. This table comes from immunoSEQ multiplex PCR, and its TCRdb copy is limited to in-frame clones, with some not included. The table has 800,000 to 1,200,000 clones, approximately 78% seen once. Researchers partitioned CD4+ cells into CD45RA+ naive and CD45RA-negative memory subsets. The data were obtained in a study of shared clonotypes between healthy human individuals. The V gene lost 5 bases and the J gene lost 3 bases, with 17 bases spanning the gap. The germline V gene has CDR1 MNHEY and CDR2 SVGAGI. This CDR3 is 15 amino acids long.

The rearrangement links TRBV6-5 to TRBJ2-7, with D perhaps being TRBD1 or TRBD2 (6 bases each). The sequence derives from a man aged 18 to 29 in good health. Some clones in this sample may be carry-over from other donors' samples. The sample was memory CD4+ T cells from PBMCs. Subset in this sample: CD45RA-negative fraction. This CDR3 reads CASSTASGAGYEQYF. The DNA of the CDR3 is TGTGCCAGCAGTACCGCCTCGGGGGCGGGCTACGAGCAGTACTTC.